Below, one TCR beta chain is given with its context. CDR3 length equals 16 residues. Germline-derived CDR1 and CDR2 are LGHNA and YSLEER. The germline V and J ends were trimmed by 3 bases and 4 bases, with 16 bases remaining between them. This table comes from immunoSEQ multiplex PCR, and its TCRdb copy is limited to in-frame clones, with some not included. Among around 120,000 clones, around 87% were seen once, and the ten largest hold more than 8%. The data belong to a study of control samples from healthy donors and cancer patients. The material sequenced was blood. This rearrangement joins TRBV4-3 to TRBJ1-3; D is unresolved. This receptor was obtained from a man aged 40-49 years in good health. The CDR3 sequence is CASSHRPGGRGNTIYF. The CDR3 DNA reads TGCGCCAGCAGCCACCGACCGGGAGGGAGAGGAAACACCATATATTTT.